These 27 T cell receptor beta chains were all obtained from the same sample, sequenced in a study of OX40 agonist ivuxolimab in advanced cancers. Assay: immunoSEQ multiplex PCR; the TCRdb copy retains only in-frame clones and omits some. Of 55,000 to 80,000 clones listed, roughly 84% are singletons. Sequencing used CD4+ or CD8+ T cells sorted from blood, obtained in a trial of the OX40 agonist ivuxolimab. These receptor sequences come from an adult with an advanced solid tumor such as melanoma, head and neck, liver or kidney cancer.

CDR3 region: CASSLRGQGQETQYF. The CDR3, as DNA: TGTGCCAGCAGCTTAAGGGGGCAGGGCCAAGAGACCCAGTACTTC. V and J are TRBV7-2 and TRBJ2-5; TRBD1 matches at 7 bases. The CDR3 has 15 residues. Looked up from germline, CDR1 is SGHTA and CDR2 is FQGNSA. Losses at the gene ends were 2 bases for V and 1 base for J; bases not matched to a gene: 4.

V gene TRBV18 combines with J gene TRBJ2-6, with D unclear. V was trimmed by 2 bases and J by 1 base, leaving 6 bases between them. The CDR3 covers 15 residues. The V gene's germline CDR1 is KGHSH and CDR2 LQKENI. The CDR3 here is CASSPTPSGANVLTF. CDR3 in DNA: TGTGCCAGCTCACCAACACCTTCTGGGGCCAACGTCCTGACTTTC.

The chain has TRBV5-5 and TRBJ1-2; D is possibly TRBD1 (6 bases). The CDR3 consists of 14 residues. CDR1 SGHKS and CDR2 YYEKEE come from the germline V gene (reference sequence). V lost 6 bases and J lost 6, with 18 bases in between. The CDR3 DNA reads as TGTGCCAGCACCCTGACGGCGGGGGCGGATGGCTACACCTTC. It yields the protein CASTLTAGADGYTF.

The V and J genes are TRBV6-1 and TRBJ2-1; no firm D call. Trimming shortened V by 1 base and J by 0 bases, and 7 bases separated the two germline ends. The CDR3 runs 15 residues. Looked up from germline, CDR1 is MNHNS and CDR2 is SASEGT. In DNA form, the CDR3 reads TGTGCCAGCAGTGAAGGCTTAAACTCCTACAATGAGCAGTTCTTC. Encoded protein: CASSEGLNSYNEQFF.

This chain links TRBV4-2 with TRBJ2-5, with D perhaps TRBD2 (5 bases). The J call is in doubt because the DNA end fits TRBJ2-7 better. Germline V gene lookup returns CDR1 LGHNA and CDR2 YNFKEQ. This CDR3 region has 14 residues. In DNA, the CDR3 is TGTGCCAGCAGCCAACGGGGAAGCGTCGACGAGCAGTACTTC. This sequence encodes CASSQRGSVDEQYF.

V usage is TRBV4-3 and J usage is TRBJ2-2, with D possibly TRBD1 on 5 matching bases. Germline-derived CDR1 and CDR2 are LGHNA and YSLEER. There are 15 residues in the CDR3. V gave up 0 bases and J gave up 3 bases, with 8 bases separating them. CDR3 in DNA: TGCGCCAGCAGCCAAGATGGCAGGGACACCGGGGAGCTGTTTTTT. Its protein is CASSQDGRDTGELFF.

V is TRBV5-1 and J is TRBJ1-2; possibly TRBD1 for D (6 bases). Germline CDR1 reads SGHRS; CDR2 reads YFSETQ. The CDR3 sequence is 11 residues long. The V and J ends lost 6 bases and 8 bases respectively, with 11 bases between them. This CDR3 reads CASKGGGGYTF. As DNA, the CDR3 is TGCGCCAGCAAGGGGGGCGGGGGCTACACCTTC.

V and J are TRBV6-6 and TRBJ1-1, with a weak D call TRBD1 (6 bases). V lost 6 bases and J lost 1, with 12 bases in between. Germline CDR1 reads MNHNY; CDR2 reads SVGAGI (reference sequence). This CDR3 is built from 14 residues. The CDR3: CASSLQGTNTEAFF. The CDR3 nucleotides read TGTGCCAGCAGCCTACAGGGTACGAACACTGAAGCTTTCTTT.

This clone was counted a single time. The chain couples TRBV6-9 to TRBJ1-3; no clear D gene. Germline V CDR1 and CDR2: MNHGY, SVAAGI. The CDR3 length is 15 residues. The ends were cut back, 1 base at V and 0 bases at J, with 7 bases in the middle. CDR3: CASSYCAFSGNTIYF. Written as DNA, the CDR3 is TGTGCCAGCAGTTATTGTGCTTTCTCTGGAAACACCATATATTTT.

This sequence joins TRBV2 and TRBJ2-7, with TRBD1 as a possible D gene (6 bases). Germline loops: CDR1 SNHLY, CDR2 FYNNEI. This CDR3 is built from 15 residues. V dropped 6 bases and J dropped 3 bases, with 18 bases sitting between them. The CDR3 DNA is TGTGCCAGCAGATACTGGACAGCCTCGGTCTACGAGCAGTACTTC. Translation: CASRYWTASVYEQYF. Full variable domain (remainder filled in from reference TRBV2 and TRBJ2-7): EPEVTQTPSHQVTQMGQEVILRCVPISNHLYFYWYRQILGQKVEFLVSFYNNEISEKSEIFDDQFSVERPDGSNFTLKIRSTKLEDSAMYFCASRYWTASVYEQYFGPGTRLTVT.

The rearrangement links TRBV29-1 to TRBJ2-3, with 10 bases identical to TRBD2. In germline, CDR1 is SQVTM, CDR2 ANQGSEA. Germline trimming cut 2 bases from V and 7 bases from J; bases unmatched to any gene: 6. CDR3 length: 14 residues. The CDR3 loop is CSVELAGVRYTQYF. Here the CDR3 DNA reads TGCAGCGTTGAACTAGCGGGGGTCAGATATACGCAGTATTTT.

The chain has TRBV5-4 and TRBJ2-7; D possibly corresponds to TRBD1 (6 bases). The CDR3 has 13 residues. Looked up from germline, CDR1 is SGHNT and CDR2 is YYREEE (reference sequence). Trimming removed 0 bases from V and 6 bases from J, with 10 bases in between. This CDR3 reads CASSLDRVLEQYF. CDR3 sequence (DNA): TGTGCCAGCAGCTTGGACAGGGTTCTCGAGCAGTACTTC.

The chain couples TRBV5-1 to TRBJ1-2, with D possibly matching TRBD1 (5 bases). Germline-derived CDR1 and CDR2 are SGHRS and YFSETQ. The CDR3 is 14 residues long. V was cut by 4 bases and J by 3 bases, with 13 bases left in between. The CDR3 protein is CASSLPGTDYGYTF. CDR3 bases: TGCGCCAGCAGCCTTCCCGGGACGGACTATGGCTACACCTTC.

The V call is TRBV2, the J call TRBJ2-2, with 10 bases lining up with TRBD2. Germline V gives CDR1 SNHLY, CDR2 FYNNEI. V gave up 5 bases and J gave up 4 bases; unmatched junction bases: 4. The CDR3 sequence is 15 residues long. CDR3 nucleotides: TGTGCCAGCAGTTCTAGCGGGAGAGGCACCGGGGAGCTGTTTTTT. Translated, it gives CASSSSGRGTGELFF.

This chain joins TRBV5-6 and TRBJ1-5; D is perhaps TRBD1 (5 bases). CDR1 and CDR2 from the germline V gene are SGHDT and YYEEEE. The V end lost 3 bases, the J end lost 7 bases, and 17 bases lay between the germline ends. This CDR3 region has 15 residues. The CDR3 coding sequence is TGTGCCAGCAGCTGGGATGGGGGAAAGGGGCAGCCCCAGCATTTT. This encodes CASSWDGGKGQPQHF. The complete variable domain, with remaining parts taken from reference TRBV5-6 and TRBJ1-5, reads DAGVTQSPTHLIKTRGQQVTLRCSPKSGHDTVSWYQQALGQGPQFIFQYYEEEERQRGNFPDRFSGHQFPNYSSELNVNALLLGDSALYLCASSWDGGKGQPQHFGDGTRLSIL.

This chain connects TRBV7-2 to TRBJ2-5, with D uncertain. Germline CDR1 reads SGHTA; CDR2 reads FQGNSA. CDR3 length: 15 amino acids. Trimming pared 1 base from V and 6 bases from J, leaving 15 bases between. CDR3 DNA: TGTGCCAGCAGCTTAGGGTGGGGTTTGACGAAGACCCAGTACTTC. Residues: CASSLGWGLTKTQYF.

V and J are TRBV27 and TRBJ2-7; D is possibly TRBD1 (6 bases). Between the trimmed V and J ends, which lost 5 bases and 5 bases, there was a span of 13 bases. This CDR3 is built from 13 residues. The germline CDR1 and CDR2 sequences are MNHEY and SMNVEV (reference sequence). The CDR3: CASSTGQFNEQYF. Written as DNA, the CDR3 is TGTGCCAGCAGTACCGGACAGTTCAACGAGCAGTACTTC.

Notes on this clone: One junction end disagrees with the germline gene, perhaps due to a read error. The V gene is TRBV7-2, the J gene TRBJ1-1; 9 bases agree with TRBD1. Germline V lookup: CDR1 SGHTA, CDR2 FQGNSA. This CDR3 is 13 amino acids long. The CDR3 DNA reads as TGTGCCAACAGCACCCGACAGGGGGCTGAAGCTTTCTTT. Translation gives CANSTRQGAEAFF.

This clone was picked up many times. The chain uses TRBV5-4 and TRBJ1-2, with D hard to call. Looked up from germline, CDR1 is SGHNT and CDR2 is YYREEE (reference sequence). This CDR3 spans 15 amino acids. Deletions cut 2 bases from V and 1 base from J, with 12 bases between. CDR3 region: CASSFLGGNNYGYTF. The CDR3 coding sequence is TGTGCCAGCAGCTTTCTGGGAGGGAATAACTATGGCTACACCTTC.

The J gene is TRBJ2-5, the V gene TRBV5-4, with TRBD2 matching over 10 bases. Per germline, CDR1 SGHNT and CDR2 YYREEE (reference sequence). The V segment lost 4 bases and the J segment 1 base; nucleotides outside the gene matches: 4. The CDR3 runs to 15 residues. Here the CDR3 reads CASSRSGGPQETQYF. CDR3 coding DNA: TGTGCCAGCAGCCGTAGCGGGGGGCCCCAAGAGACCCAGTACTTC.

This clone turned up a few times. The genes are TRBV4-2 and TRBJ1-1; D call uncertain. V lost 0 bases, J lost 4 bases, and 6 bases lay in between. Germline-derived CDR1 and CDR2 are LGHNA and YNFKEQ. The CDR3 contains 13 residues. CDR3 sequence: CASSQEEGTEAFF. CDR3 sequence (DNA): TGTGCCAGCAGCCAAGAAGAGGGCACTGAAGCTTTCTTT.

This sequence joins TRBV10-3 and TRBJ1-6, with D unclear. CDR1 is ENHRY, CDR2 SYGVKD, per germline. V was cut by 0 bases and J by 4 bases, with 13 bases left in between. The CDR3 loop spans 17 amino acids. The CDR3 spells CAISESKYGGYNSPLHF. As DNA, the CDR3 is TGTGCCATCAGTGAGTCGAAGTACGGAGGTTATAATTCACCCCTCCACTTT.

This chain connects TRBV29-1 to TRBJ2-7, with a tentative D call TRBD1 (6 bases). This CDR3 contains 11 residues. Germline-derived CDR1 and CDR2 are SQVTM and ANQGSEA. The CDR3 region has the DNA TGCAGTGTAACAGGGCTCGACGAGCAGTACTTC. Translating gives CSVTGLDEQYF.

This clone was counted only a few times. This chain joins TRBV18 and TRBJ1-6; perhaps TRBD1 as D (5 bases). The CDR3 runs to 13 residues. CDR1 and CDR2 (germline): KGHSH, LQKENI. Trimming left V 6 bases short and J 7 bases short, with 10 bases between. The CDR3 DNA follows: TGTGCCAGCTCTAGGGACGGGAATTCACCCCTCCACTTT. It yields the protein CASSRDGNSPLHF.

The chain uses TRBV6-5 and TRBJ1-1; no clear D. V shed 6 bases and J shed 1 base, with 9 bases lying between them. The length of the CDR3 is 13 residues. Germline-derived CDR1 and CDR2 are MNHEY and SVGAGI. The CDR3: CASSLNPNTEAFF. The CDR3 nucleotides are TGTGCCAGCAGCCTTAACCCGAACACTGAAGCTTTCTTT.

The genes are TRBV5-1 and TRBJ2-5; 8 nucleotides align to TRBD2. The V and J ends lost 1 base and 5 bases, in that order; junction bases with no gene match: 4. Germline CDR1 SGHRS, CDR2 YFSETQ. The CDR3 spans 14 residues. The CDR3, as DNA: TGCGCCAGCAGCTTGTCGGGGGGGGACGAGACCCAGTACTTC. Translating it yields CASSLSGGDETQYF. The full variable domain, in which reference TRBV5-1 and TRBJ2-5 provide the parts outside the CDR3, is KAGVTQTPRYLIKTRGQQVTLSCSPISGHRSVSWYQQTPGQGLQFLFEYFSETQRNKGNFPGRFSGRQFSNSRSEMNVSTLELGDSALYLCASSLSGGDETQYFGPGTRLLVL.

Here the CDR3 reads CAWIRDAFMNSGNTIYF. For the CDR3, the DNA is TGTGCCTGGATTCGGGACGCCTTTATGAACTCTGGAAACACCATATATTTT. This sequence joins TRBV30 and TRBJ1-3, with TRBD1 as a possible D gene (5 bases). V lost 4 bases, J lost 0 bases, and 19 bases lay in between. CDR1 GTSNPN and CDR2 SVGIG come from the germline V gene (reference sequence). The CDR3 is 17 amino acids.